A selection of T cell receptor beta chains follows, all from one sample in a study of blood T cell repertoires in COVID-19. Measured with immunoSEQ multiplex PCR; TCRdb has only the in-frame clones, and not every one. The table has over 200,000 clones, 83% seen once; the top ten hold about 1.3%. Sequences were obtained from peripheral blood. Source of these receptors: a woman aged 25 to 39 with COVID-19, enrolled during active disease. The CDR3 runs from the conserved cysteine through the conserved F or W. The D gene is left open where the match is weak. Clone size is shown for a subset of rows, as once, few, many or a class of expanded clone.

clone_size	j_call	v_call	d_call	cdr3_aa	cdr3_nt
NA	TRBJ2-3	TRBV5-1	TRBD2	CASSLPSGSQDTQYF	TGCGCCAGCAGCTTGCCTAGCGGGAGCCAAGATACGCAGTATTTT
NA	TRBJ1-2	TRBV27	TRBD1	CASSLSGGAMYVYGYTF	TGTGCCAGCAGTTTATCAGGGGGCGCAATGTATGTCTATGGCTACACCTTC
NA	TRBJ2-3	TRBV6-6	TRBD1	CASSYSGQVGQDTQYF	TGTGCCAGCAGTTACTCCGGACAGGTGGGACAAGATACGCAGTATTTT
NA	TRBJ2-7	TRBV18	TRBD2	CASSPAEGGEQYF	TGTGCCAGCTCACCAGCCGAGGGAGGGGAGCAGTACTTC
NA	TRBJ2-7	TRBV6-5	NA	CASSRGLSYEQYF	TGTGCCAGCAGTAGGGGATTATCCTACGAGCAGTACTTC
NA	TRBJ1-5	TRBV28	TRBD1	CASSFETGVQPQHF	TGTGCCAGCAGTTTCGAGACAGGGGTCCAGCCCCAGCATTTT
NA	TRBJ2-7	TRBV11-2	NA	CASSASGSSYEQYF	TGTGCCAGCAGCGCTTCCGGGTCGTCCTACGAGCAGTACTTC
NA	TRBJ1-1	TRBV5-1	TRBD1	CASSSTGTGGYTEAFF	TGCGCCAGCAGCTCAACCGGGACAGGGGGATACACTGAAGCTTTCTTT
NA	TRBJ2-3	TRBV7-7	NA	CASSPTWTDTDTQYF	TGTGCCAGCAGCCCAACTTGGACAGACACAGATACGCAGTATTTT
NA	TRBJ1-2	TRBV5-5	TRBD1	CASSSGQRYTNYGYTF	TGTGCCAGCAGCTCGGGACAGCGCTACACTAACTATGGCTACACCTTC
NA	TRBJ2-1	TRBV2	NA	CASGLEYNEQFF	TGTGCCAGCGGACTGGAGTACAATGAGCAGTTCTTC
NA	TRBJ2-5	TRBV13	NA	CASSLGRGQETQYF	TGTGCCAGCAGCTTAGGTCGGGGCCAAGAGACCCAGTACTTC
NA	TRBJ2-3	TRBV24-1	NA	CATSVRDTQYF	TGTGCCACCAGTGTTAGAGATACGCAGTATTTT
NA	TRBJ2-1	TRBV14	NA	CASSQVLSDEQFF	TGTGCCAGCAGCCAAGTGTTAAGCGATGAGCAGTTCTTC
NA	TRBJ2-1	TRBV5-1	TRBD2	CASSARAGGYNEQFF	TGCGCCAGCAGCGCGAGAGCGGGGGGATACAATGAGCAGTTCTTC
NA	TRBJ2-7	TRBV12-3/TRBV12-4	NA	CASSSPAGYEQYF	TGTGCCAGCAGTTCCCCCGCGGGGTACGAGCAGTACTTC
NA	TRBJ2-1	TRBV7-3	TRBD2	CASSPSSTSVIGNEQFF	TGTGCCAGCAGCCCCTCATCGACTAGCGTGATCGGAAATGAGCAGTTCTTC
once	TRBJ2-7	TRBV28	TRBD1	CASSGDRGSYEQYF	TGTGCCAGCAGTGGGGACAGGGGTTCCTACGAGCAGTACTTC
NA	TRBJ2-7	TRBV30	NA	CAWSTAYEQYF	TGTGCCTGGAGTACGGCCTACGAGCAGTACTTC
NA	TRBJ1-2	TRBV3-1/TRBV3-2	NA	CASSQDSGEGYTF	TGTGCCAGCAGCCAAGATTCAGGGGAGGGCTACACCTTC
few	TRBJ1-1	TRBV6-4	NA	CASSDRPGGADAEAFF	TGTGCCAGCAGTGACCGACCCGGAGGGGCGGACGCTGAAGCTTTCTTT
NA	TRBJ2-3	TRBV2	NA	CASKWQGPTDTQYF	TGTGCCAGCAAGTGGCAGGGCCCCACAGATACGCAGTATTTT
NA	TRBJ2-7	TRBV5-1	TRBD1	CASSLAGRDRRAYEQYF	TGCGCCAGCAGCTTGGCCGGTCGGGACAGGAGGGCCTACGAGCAGTACTTC
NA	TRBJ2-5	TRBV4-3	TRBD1	CASSQDWVGTGRKTQYF	TGCGCCAGCAGCCAAGATTGGGTGGGGACAGGGAGGAAGACCCAGTACTTC
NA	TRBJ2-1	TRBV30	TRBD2	CALGTSGINEQFF	TGTGCCCTCGGGACTAGCGGGATCAATGAGCAGTTCTTC
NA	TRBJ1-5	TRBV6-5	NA	CASSYRSNQPQHF	TGTGCCAGCAGTTATCGTAGCAATCAGCCCCAGCATTTT
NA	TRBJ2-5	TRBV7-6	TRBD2	CASSLIGSGAETQYF	TGTGCCAGCAGCTTAATCGGTAGCGGGGCGGAGACCCAGTACTTC
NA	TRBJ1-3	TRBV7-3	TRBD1	CAYRQGSSGNTIYF	TGTGCCTACAGACAGGGATCCTCTGGAAACACCATATATTTT
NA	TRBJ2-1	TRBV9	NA	CASSVRLGGNEQFF	TGTGCCAGCAGCGTACGATTGGGGGGCAATGAGCAGTTCTTC
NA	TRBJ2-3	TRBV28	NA	CASSLRQVITDTQYF	TGTGCCAGCAGTTTACGTCAGGTGATCACAGATACGCAGTATTTT
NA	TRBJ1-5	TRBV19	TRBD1	CASTGTGGRGNQPQHF	TGTGCCAGTACGGGGACAGGGGGCAGGGGAAATCAGCCCCAGCATTTT
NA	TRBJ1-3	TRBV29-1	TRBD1	CSVTGTGPSGNTIYF	TGCAGCGTTACCGGGACAGGGCCCTCTGGAAACACCATATATTTT
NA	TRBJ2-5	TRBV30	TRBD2	CAWNEWTSGEETQYF	TGTGCCTGGAACGAGTGGACTAGCGGGGAAGAGACCCAGTACTTC
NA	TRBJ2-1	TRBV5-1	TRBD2	CASSLDSGASSYNEQFF	TGCGCCAGCAGCTTGGACAGCGGGGCTAGCTCCTACAATGAGCAGTTCTTC
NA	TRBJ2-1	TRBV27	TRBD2	CASRELAGNEQFF	TGTGCCAGCAGAGAACTAGCGGGGAATGAGCAGTTCTTC
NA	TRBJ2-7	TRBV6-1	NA	CASSEMGGWEQYF	TGTGCCAGCAGTGAAATGGGGGGTTGGGAGCAGTACTTC
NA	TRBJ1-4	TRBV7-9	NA	CASKGVGSFEKLFF	TGTGCCAGCAAGGGCGTGGGGAGTTTTGAAAAACTGTTTTTT
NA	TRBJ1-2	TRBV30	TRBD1	CAWRASGTAGYTF	TGTGCCTGGAGGGCGTCCGGGACAGCTGGCTACACCTTC
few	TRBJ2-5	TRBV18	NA	CASSPSGEETQYF	TGTGCCAGCTCACCTTCAGGGGAAGAGACCCAGTACTTC
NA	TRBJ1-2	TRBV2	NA	CASSEEEWPAANYGYTF	TGTGCCAGCAGTGAAGAGGAGTGGCCAGCAGCTAACTATGGCTACACCTTC
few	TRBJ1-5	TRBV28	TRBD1	CASSSTGAQPQHF	TGTGCCAGCAGTTCCACAGGGGCTCAGCCCCAGCATTTT
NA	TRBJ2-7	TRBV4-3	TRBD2	CASSRGLAGASYEQYF	TGCGCCAGCAGCCGGGGACTAGCGGGGGCCTCCTACGAGCAGTACTTC
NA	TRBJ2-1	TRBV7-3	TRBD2	CASSLRVAGRSEQFF	TGTGCCAGCAGCTTAAGGGTAGCGGGGCGAAGTGAGCAGTTCTTC
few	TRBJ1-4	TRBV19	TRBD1	CASTSGQGNDEKLFF	TGTGCCAGTACCTCCGGACAGGGGAACGATGAAAAACTGTTTTTT
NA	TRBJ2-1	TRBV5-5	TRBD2	CASSHGLGCFF	TGTGCCAGCAGCCACGGACTAGGATGCTTCTTC
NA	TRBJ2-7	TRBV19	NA	CASSQGYEQYF	TGTGCCAGTAGTCAGGGGTACGAGCAGTACTTC
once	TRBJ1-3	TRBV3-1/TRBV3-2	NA	CASSQNVGGAGNTIYF	TGTGCCAGCAGCCAGAACGTAGGCGGAGCTGGAAACACCATATATTTT
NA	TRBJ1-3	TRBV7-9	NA	CASSFQGSGNTIYF	TGTGCCAGCAGCTTCCAGGGGTCTGGAAACACCATATATTTT
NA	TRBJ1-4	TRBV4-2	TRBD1	CASSQAGQINEKLFF	TGTGCCAGCAGCCAAGCGGGACAGATTAATGAAAAACTGTTTTTT
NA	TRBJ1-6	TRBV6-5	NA	CASAGRRMGDSPLHF	TGTGCCTCCGCGGGGAGGAGGATGGGGGATTCACCCCTCCACTTT
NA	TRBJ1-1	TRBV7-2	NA	CASSSFRVNTEAFF	TGTGCCAGCAGCTCATTCAGGGTGAACACTGAAGCTTTCTTT
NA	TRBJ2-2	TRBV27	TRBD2	CASSRMSGKGTGELFF	TGTGCCAGCAGTCGGATGAGCGGGAAAGGCACCGGGGAGCTGTTTTTT
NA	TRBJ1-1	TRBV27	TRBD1	CASSSPGQGNMNTEAFF	TGTGCCAGCAGTTCCCCAGGACAGGGAAACATGAACACTGAAGCTTTCTTT
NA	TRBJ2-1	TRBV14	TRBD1	CASSQGQGSEQFF	TGTGCCAGCAGCCAAGGACAGGGGTCTGAGCAGTTCTTC
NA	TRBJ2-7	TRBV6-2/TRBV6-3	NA	CASSSPTVHTYEQYF	TGTGCCAGCAGTTCACCGACAGTCCACACCTACGAGCAGTACTTC